These 14 T cell receptor beta chains share one sample of origin, sequenced in a study of beta chain features in type 1 diabetes. Reverse transcribing all isolated RNA meant expressed TCRB transcripts were sequenced. Sequencing was performed with immunoSEQ multiplex PCR; in TCRdb, only in-frame clones are kept and a portion is missing. Of 390,000 or so clones listed, approximately 15% are singletons. The sample consisted of naive CD4+ T cells from blood. These receptors were obtained from a man in his thirties or forties in good health.

This clone has a handful of counts. The rearrangement uses TRBV5-1 and TRBJ2-5, with 10 bases lining up with TRBD1. Germline loops: CDR1 SGHRS, CDR2 YFSETQ. This CDR3 has 14 amino acids. V dropped 3 bases and J dropped 5; count of bases not matched to a gene: 4. The CDR3 DNA reads as TGCGCCAGCAGCTCGACAGGGGGCGAGGAGACCCAGTACTTC. Encoded protein: CASSSTGGEETQYF.

V usage is TRBV18 and J usage is TRBJ1-5, with 8 bases lining up with TRBD1. The J segment lost 5 bases and the V segment lost 3 bases, leaving 3 bases of the junction unmatched. This CDR3 is 14 amino acids long. Germline values: CDR1 KGHSH, CDR2 LQKENI. CDR3 in amino acids: CASSPGQGDQPQHF. The CDR3 DNA is TGTGCCAGCTCACCTGGACAGGGCGATCAGCCCCAGCATTTT.

The chain has TRBV30 and TRBJ2-3, with D tentatively TRBD1 or TRBD2 (5 bases each). The V gene lost 5 bases and the J gene lost 3 bases, with 15 bases spanning the gap. The CDR3 is 14 amino acids. Germline V gene lookup returns CDR1 GTSNPN and CDR2 SVGIG (reference sequence). CDR3 loop: CAWLGDGVTDTQYF. The CDR3 DNA reads TGTGCCTGGCTTGGGGACGGCGTAACAGATACGCAGTATTTT.

The J gene is TRBJ2-5, the V gene TRBV7-2, with 8 bases fitting TRBD1. V dropped 3 bases and J dropped 5; count of bases not matched to a gene: 11. The germline CDR1 and CDR2 sequences are SGHTA and FQGNSA. The CDR3 consists of 16 residues. In DNA form, the CDR3 reads TGTGCCAGCAGCTTGGGTGGCAGGGGGCAACTGGAGACCCAGTACTTC. This translates into CASSLGGRGQLETQYF.

This clone has just a few counts. This chain joins TRBV29-1 and TRBJ1-2; D gene unclear. The CDR3 totals 11 residues. Germline CDR1 is SQVTM and CDR2 is ANQGSEA. V was trimmed by 1 base and J by 8 bases, leaving 8 bases between them. CDR3 sequence reads: CSVEGPPGYTF. CDR3 bases: TGCAGCGTTGAAGGGCCCCCCGGCTACACCTTC.

The chain couples TRBV4-1 to TRBJ2-1; no reliable D call. Trimming shortened V by 2 bases and J by 9 bases, and 11 bases separated the two germline ends. The germline gives CDR1 MGHRA, CDR2 YSYEKL. CDR3 length: 13 residues. The CDR3 DNA is TGCGCCAGCAGCCAATGGGGTTCGGGTGAGCAGTTCTTC. It is translated as CASSQWGSGEQFF.

The chain has TRBV6-5 and TRBJ2-2; D is unresolved. The CDR3 contains 14 residues. Deletions cut 1 base from V and 5 bases from J, with 8 bases between. The germline V gene has CDR1 MNHEY and CDR2 SVGAGI. CDR3 sequence reads: CASSYFTETGELFF. Written as DNA, the CDR3 is TGTGCCAGCAGTTACTTTACCGAGACCGGGGAGCTGTTTTTT.

This clone has more than one count but fewer than ten. The chain recombines TRBV30 with TRBJ2-7; D not resolved. Germline V gene lookup returns CDR1 GTSNPN and CDR2 SVGIG (reference sequence). V was shortened by 1 base and J by 4 bases, with 8 bases between the two germline ends. The CDR3 totals 12 residues. CDR3 coding DNA: TGTGCCTGGAGTGCGGACGGGTACGAGCAGTACGTC. It yields the protein CAWSADGYEQYV.

The chain joins TRBV9 to TRBJ2-2, with D uncertain. CDR3 length: 16 amino acids. Trimming cost V 4 bases and J 0 bases, with 13 bases left between them. The germline gives CDR1 SGDLS, CDR2 YYNGEE. The CDR3 DNA is TGTGCCAGCAGCCCGAGGTGGACGGCGAACACCGGGGAGCTGTTTTTT. Protein: CASSPRWTANTGELFF.

The chain links TRBV9 to TRBJ2-3, with TRBD2 matching 11 bases. This CDR3 is built from 18 residues. The germline V gene encodes CDR1 SGDLS and CDR2 YYNGEE. The ends lost 0 bases at V and 1 base at J; junction bases unmatched: 7. CDR3 amino acids: CASSVVAGGPGGTDTQYF. The CDR3 DNA follows: TGTGCCAGCAGCGTAGTAGCGGGAGGGCCGGGTGGCACAGATACGCAGTATTTT.

CDR3 protein: CASSGTGADGDTQYF. CDR3 in DNA: TGCGCCAGCAGTGGGACGGGGGCCGATGGAGATACGCAGTATTTT. The chain has TRBV5-1 and TRBJ2-3; perhaps D is TRBD1 or TRBD2 (6 bases each). CDR3 length: 15 amino acids. Germline V gene sequence: CDR1 SGHRS, CDR2 YFSETQ. V was trimmed by 5 bases and J by 5 bases, leaving 18 bases between them.

This clone was counted a few times. This chain uses TRBV2 with TRBJ1-3, with D perhaps TRBD1 (5 bases). The CDR3 loop spans 14 amino acids. V was cut by 7 bases and J by 0 bases, with 10 bases left in between. Germline V gives CDR1 SNHLY, CDR2 FYNNEI. In DNA, the CDR3 is TGTGCCAGCAAGGGACGCCTCTCTGGAAACACCATATATTTT. This translates into CASKGRLSGNTIYF.

This clone was observed a few times. The chain links TRBV4-1 to TRBJ2-6, with TRBD1 matching 8 bases. Germline CDR1 is MGHRA and CDR2 is YSYEKL. The J segment lost 3 bases and the V segment lost 3 bases, leaving 13 bases of the junction unmatched. The CDR3 has 19 amino acids. The CDR3 nucleotides are TGCGCCAGCAGCCAGGTTTTGGCAGGGGGCGCCGGTGGGGCCAACGTCCTGACTTTC. Translating gives CASSQVLAGGAGGANVLTF.

The chain joins TRBV29-1 to TRBJ2-3; 8 nucleotides align to TRBD1. Germline CDR1 and CDR2: SQVTM and ANQGSEA. This CDR3 spans 15 amino acids. V dropped 1 base and J dropped 3; count of bases not matched to a gene: 6. The CDR3 protein is CSVEVTGVGTDTQYF. DNA for the CDR3: TGCAGCGTTGAAGTGACAGGGGTTGGAACAGATACGCAGTATTTT.